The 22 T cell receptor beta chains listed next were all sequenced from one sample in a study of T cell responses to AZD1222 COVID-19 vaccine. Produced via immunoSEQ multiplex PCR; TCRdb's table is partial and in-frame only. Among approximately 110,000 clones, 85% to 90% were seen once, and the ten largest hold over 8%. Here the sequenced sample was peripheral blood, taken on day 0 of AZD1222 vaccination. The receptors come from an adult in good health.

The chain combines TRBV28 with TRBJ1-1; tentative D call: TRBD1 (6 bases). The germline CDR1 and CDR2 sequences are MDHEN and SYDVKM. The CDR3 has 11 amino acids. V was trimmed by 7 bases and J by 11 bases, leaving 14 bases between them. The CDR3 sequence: CASTQGRVAFF. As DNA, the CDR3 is TGTGCCAGCACCCAGGGGAGGGTGGCTTTCTTT.

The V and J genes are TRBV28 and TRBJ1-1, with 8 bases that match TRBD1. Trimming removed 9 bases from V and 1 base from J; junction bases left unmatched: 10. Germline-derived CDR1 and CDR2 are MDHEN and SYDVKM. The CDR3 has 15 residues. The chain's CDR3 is CASNPGGLGNTEAFF. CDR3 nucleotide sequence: TGTGCCAGTAACCCAGGGGGCTTGGGGAACACTGAAGCTTTCTTT. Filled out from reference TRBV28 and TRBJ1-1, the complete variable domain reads DVKVTQSSRYLVKRTGEKVFLECVQDMDHENMFWYRQDPGLGLRLIYFSYDVKMKEKGDIPEGYSVSREKKERFSLILESASTNQTSMYLCASNPGGLGNTEAFFGQGTRLTVV.

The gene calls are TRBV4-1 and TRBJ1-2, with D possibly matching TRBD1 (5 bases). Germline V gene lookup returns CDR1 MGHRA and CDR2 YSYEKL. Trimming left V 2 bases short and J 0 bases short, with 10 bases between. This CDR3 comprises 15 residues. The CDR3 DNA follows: TGCGCCAGCAGCCAACGGGGCCAAGCTAACTATGGCTACACCTTC. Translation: CASSQRGQANYGYTF.

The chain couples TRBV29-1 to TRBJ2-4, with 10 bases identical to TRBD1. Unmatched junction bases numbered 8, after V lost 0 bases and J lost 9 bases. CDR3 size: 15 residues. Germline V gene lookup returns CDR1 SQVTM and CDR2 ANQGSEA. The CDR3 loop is CSVEDTGTGVGIQYF. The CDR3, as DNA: TGCAGCGTTGAAGATACCGGGACAGGGGTGGGCATTCAGTACTTC.

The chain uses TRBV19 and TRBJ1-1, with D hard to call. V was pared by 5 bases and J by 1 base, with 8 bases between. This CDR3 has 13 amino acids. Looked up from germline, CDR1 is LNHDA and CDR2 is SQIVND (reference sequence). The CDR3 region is CASSPRSNTEAFF. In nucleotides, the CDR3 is TGTGCCAGTAGTCCCCGGTCGAACACTGAAGCTTTCTTT.

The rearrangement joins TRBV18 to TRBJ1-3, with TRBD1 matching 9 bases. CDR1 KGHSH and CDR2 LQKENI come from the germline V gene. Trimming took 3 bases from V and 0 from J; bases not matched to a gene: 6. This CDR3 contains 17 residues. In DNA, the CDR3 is TGTGCCAGCTCACCTCGGACAGGGGCCTTCTCTGGAAACACCATATATTTT. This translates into CASSPRTGAFSGNTIYF.

CDR3 coding DNA: TGCGCCAGCAGCCAGGGACGAGTGGATGAAAAACTGTTTTTT. It encodes CASSQGRVDEKLFF. V is TRBV4-3 and J is TRBJ1-4, with D maybe TRBD1 (5 bases). Per germline, CDR1 LGHNA and CDR2 YSLEER. The CDR3 is 14 amino acids. V lost 3 bases to trimming and J lost 6 bases, with 11 bases between them.

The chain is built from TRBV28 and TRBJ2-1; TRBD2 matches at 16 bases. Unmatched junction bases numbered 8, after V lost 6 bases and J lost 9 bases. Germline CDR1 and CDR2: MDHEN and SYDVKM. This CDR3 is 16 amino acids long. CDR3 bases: TGTGCCAGCAGCCTGGGACTAGCGGGAGGGCCAGGTGAGCAGTTCTTC. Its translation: CASSLGLAGGPGEQFF.

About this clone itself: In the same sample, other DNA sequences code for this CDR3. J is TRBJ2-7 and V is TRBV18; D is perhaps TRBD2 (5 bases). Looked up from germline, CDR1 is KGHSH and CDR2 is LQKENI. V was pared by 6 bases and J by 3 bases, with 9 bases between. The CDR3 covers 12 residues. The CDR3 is CASSSAGYEQYF. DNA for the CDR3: TGTGCCAGCTCTTCCGCGGGCTACGAGCAGTACTTC.

The chain's CDR3 is CAISDTATRGGNQPQHF. DNA for the CDR3: TGTGCCATCAGTGATACGGCCACCCGGGGGGGCAATCAGCCCCAGCATTTT. The chain employs TRBV10-3 and TRBJ1-5; D possibly corresponds to TRBD1 (5 bases). V shed 3 bases and J shed 2 bases, with 17 bases lying between them. This CDR3 comprises 17 residues. CDR1 and CDR2 (germline): ENHRY, SYGVKD.

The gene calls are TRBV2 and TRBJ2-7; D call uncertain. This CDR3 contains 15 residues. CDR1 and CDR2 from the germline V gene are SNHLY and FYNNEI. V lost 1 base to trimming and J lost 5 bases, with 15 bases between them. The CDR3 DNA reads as TGTGCCAGCAGTGAAGGAGATTTACCGGGCCACGAGCAGTACTTC. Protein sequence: CASSEGDLPGHEQYF. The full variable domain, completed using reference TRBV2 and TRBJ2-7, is EPEVTQTPSHQVTQMGQEVILRCVPISNHLYFYWYRQILGQKVEFLVSFYNNEISEKSEIFDDQFSVERPDGSNFTLKIRSTKLEDSAMYFCASSEGDLPGHEQYFGPGTRLTVT.

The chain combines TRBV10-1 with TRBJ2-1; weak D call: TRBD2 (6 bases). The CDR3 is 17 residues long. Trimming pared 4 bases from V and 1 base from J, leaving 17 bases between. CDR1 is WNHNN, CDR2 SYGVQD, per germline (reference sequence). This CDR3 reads CASSVISGPPSYNEQFF. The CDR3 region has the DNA TGCGCCAGCAGTGTCATAAGCGGGCCCCCATCCTACAATGAGCAGTTCTTC.

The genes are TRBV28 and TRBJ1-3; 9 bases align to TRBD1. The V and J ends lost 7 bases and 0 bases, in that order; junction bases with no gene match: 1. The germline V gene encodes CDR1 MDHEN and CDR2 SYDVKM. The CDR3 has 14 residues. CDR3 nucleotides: TGTGCCAGCAAGACAGGGGGCTCTGGAAACACCATATATTTT. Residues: CASKTGGSGNTIYF.

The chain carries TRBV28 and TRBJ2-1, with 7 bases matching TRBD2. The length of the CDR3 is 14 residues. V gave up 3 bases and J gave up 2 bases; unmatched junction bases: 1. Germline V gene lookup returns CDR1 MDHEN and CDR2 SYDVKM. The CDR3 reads CASSFSGTYNEQFF. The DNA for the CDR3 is TGTGCCAGCAGTTTCAGCGGGACCTACAATGAGCAGTTCTTC.

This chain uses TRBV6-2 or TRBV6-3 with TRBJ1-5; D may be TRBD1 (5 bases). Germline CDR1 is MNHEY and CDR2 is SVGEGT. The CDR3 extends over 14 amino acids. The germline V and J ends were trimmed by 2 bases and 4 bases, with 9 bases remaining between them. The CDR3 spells CASSYGAANQPQHF. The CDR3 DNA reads TGTGCCAGCAGTTACGGGGCAGCGAATCAGCCCCAGCATTTT.

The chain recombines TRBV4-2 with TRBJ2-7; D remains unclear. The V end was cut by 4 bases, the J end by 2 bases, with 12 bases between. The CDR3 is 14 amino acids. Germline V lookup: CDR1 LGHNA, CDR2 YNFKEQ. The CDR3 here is CASSPTRQTYEQYF. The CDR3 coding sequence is TGTGCCAGCAGCCCTACCCGGCAGACCTACGAGCAGTACTTC.

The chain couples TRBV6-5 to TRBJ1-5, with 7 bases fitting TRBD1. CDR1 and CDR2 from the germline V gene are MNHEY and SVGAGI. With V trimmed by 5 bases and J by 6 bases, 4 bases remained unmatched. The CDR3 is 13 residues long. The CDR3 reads CASSTRDSQPQHF. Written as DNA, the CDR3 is TGTGCCAGCAGTACCAGGGACAGTCAGCCCCAGCATTTT.

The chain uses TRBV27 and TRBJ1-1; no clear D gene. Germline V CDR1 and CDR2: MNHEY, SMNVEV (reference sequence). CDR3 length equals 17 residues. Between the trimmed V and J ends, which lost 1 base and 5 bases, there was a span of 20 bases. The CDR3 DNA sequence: TGTGCCAGCAGTTTATTCTCCTCTCCAGTAGCTGAGACTGAAGCTTTCTTT. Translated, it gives CASSLFSSPVAETEAFF.

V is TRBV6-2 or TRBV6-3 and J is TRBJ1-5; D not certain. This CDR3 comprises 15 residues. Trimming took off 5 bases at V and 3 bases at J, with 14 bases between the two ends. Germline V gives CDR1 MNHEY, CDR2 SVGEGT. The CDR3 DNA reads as TGTGCCAGCAGTGCACGGGCGCCTGACAATCAGCCCCAGCATTTT. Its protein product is CASSARAPDNQPQHF.

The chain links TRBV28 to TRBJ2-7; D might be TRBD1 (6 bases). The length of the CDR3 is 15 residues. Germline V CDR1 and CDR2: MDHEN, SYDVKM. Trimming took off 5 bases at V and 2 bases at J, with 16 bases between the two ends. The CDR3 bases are TGTGCCAGCAGTAACTTGGGAAGGACAGCCTACGAGCAGTACTTC. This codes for CASSNLGRTAYEQYF.

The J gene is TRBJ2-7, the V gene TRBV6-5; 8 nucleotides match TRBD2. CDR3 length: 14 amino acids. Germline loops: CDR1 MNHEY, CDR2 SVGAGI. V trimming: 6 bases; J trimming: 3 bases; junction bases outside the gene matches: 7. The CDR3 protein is CASRGRLAIYEQYF. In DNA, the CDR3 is TGTGCCAGCAGAGGGAGACTAGCGATCTACGAGCAGTACTTC.

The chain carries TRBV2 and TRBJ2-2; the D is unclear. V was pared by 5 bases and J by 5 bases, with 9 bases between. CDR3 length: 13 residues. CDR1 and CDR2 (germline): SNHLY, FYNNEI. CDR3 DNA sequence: TGTGCCAGCAGTTCTAGGTGGACCGGGGAGCTGTTTTTT. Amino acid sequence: CASSSRWTGELFF.